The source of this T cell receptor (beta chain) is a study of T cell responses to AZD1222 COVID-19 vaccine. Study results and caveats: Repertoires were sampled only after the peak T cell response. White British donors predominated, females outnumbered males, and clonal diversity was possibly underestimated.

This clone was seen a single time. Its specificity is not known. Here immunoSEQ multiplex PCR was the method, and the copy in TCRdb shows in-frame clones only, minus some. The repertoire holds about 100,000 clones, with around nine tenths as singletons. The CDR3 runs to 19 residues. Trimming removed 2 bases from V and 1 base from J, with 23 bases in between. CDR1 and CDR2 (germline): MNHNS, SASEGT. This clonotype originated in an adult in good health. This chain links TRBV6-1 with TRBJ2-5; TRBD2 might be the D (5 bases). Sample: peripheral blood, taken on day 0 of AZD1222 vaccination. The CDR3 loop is CASSETLSGMGGFQETQYF. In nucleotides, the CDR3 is TGTGCCAGCAGTGAAACCCTTTCGGGGATGGGTGGTTTCCAAGAGACCCAGTACTTC.